The text below deals with one T cell receptor beta chain. J lost 3 bases, V lost 4 bases, and 6 bases had no gene match. The germline V gene encodes CDR1 PRHDT and CDR2 FYEKMQ (reference sequence). The CDR3 extends over 15 amino acids. This sample was taken from a study of T cell changes during pregnancy in multiple sclerosis. The data were produced by immunoSEQ multiplex PCR, yet TCRdb's version contains in-frame clones alone and is incomplete. This table has more than 75,000 clones, around 93% appearing once. The V gene is TRBV13, the J gene TRBJ1-2; 9 bases are shared with TRBD1. This clonotype was sampled from a female donor with multiple sclerosis, enrolled in a pregnancy study. The sequencing here drew on peripheral blood, taken in the first trimester of pregnancy. The CDR3 loop is CASSSRTGEYYGYTF. The CDR3 DNA reads TGTGCCAGCAGCTCCCGGACAGGGGAGTACTATGGCTACACCTTC.